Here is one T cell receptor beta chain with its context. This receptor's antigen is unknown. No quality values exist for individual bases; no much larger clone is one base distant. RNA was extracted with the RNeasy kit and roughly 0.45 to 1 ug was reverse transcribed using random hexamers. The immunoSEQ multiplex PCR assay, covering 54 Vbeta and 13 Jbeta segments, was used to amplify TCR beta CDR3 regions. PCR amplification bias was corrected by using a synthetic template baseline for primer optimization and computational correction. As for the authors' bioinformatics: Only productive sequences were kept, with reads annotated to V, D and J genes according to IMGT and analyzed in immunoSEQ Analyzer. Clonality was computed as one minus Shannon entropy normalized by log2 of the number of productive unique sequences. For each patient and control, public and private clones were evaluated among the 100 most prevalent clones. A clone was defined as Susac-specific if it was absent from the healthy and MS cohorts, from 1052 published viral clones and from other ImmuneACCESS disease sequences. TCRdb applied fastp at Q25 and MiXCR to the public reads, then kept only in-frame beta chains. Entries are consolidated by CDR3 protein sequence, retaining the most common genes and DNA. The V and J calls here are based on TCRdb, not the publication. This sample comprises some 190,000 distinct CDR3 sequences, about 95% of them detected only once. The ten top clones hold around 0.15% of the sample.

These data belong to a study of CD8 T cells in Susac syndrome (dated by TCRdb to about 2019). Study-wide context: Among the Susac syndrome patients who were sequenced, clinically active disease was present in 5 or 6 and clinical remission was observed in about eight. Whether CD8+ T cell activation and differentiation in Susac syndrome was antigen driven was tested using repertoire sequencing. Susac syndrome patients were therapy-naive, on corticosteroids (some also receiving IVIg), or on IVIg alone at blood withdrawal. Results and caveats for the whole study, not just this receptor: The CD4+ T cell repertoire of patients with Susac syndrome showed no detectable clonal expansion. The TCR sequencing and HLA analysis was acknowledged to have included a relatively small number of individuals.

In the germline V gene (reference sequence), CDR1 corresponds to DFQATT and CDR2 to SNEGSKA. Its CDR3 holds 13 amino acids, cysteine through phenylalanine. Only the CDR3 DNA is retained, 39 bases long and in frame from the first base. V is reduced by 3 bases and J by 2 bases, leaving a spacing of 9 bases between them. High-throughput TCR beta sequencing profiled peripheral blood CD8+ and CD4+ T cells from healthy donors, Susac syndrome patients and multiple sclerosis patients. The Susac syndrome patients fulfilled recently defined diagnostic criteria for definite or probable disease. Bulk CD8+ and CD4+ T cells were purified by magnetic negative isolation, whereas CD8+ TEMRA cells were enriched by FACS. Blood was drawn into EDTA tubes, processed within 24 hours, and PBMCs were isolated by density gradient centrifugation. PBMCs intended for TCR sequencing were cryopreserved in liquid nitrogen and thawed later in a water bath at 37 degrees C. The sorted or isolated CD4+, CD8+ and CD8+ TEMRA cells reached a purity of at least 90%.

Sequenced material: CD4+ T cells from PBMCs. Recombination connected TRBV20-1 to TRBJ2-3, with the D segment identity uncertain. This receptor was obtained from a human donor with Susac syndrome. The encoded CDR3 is CSASSRNTDTQYF. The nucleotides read TGCAGTGCTAGCTCGCGGAACACAGATACGCAGTATTTT.